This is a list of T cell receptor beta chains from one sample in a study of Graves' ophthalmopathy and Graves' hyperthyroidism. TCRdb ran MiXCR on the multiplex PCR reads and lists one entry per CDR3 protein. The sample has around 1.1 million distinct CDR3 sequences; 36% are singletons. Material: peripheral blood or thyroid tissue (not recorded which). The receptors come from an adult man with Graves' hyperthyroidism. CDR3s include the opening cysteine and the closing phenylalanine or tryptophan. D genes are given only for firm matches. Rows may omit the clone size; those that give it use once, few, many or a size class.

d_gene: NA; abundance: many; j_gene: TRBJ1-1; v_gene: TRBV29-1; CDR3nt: TGCAGCGTTGAGGGGGCAGGGGTTAAGGGCACTAAAGCTTTCTTT; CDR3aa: CSVEGAGVKGTKAFF
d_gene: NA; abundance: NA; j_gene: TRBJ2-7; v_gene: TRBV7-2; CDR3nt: TGTGCCAGCAGAAACGCAGGTCTCGGCGAGCAGTACTTC; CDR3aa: CASRNAGLGEQYF
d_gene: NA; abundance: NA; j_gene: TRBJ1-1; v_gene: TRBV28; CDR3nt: TGTGCCACTCTTGCCCACAGGGTTACTGAAGCTTTCTTT; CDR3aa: CATLAHRVTEAFF
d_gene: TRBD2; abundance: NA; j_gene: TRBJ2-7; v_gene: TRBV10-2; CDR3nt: TGTGCCAGCAGTTTGAGCGGGACCTACTCCTACGAGCAGTACTTC; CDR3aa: CASSLSGTYSYEQYF
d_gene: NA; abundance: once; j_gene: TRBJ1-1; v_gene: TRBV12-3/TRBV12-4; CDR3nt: TGTGCCAGCGCCACTTTTAGGAGCACTGAAGCTTTCTTT; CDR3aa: CASATFRSTEAFF
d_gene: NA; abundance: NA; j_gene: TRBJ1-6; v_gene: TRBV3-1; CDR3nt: TGTGCCAGCAGCCAGGGACGGTATAATTCACCCCTCCACTTT; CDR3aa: CASSQGRYNSPLHF
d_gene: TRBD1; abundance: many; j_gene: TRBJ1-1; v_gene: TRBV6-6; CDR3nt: TGTGCCAGCAGTTACGCTCCGTACAGGGGTGATGCTTTCTTT; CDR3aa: CASSYAPYRGDAFF
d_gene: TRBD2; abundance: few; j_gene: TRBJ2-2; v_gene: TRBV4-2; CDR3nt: TGTGCCAGCAGCCAGGAGGTGGTAGCGGGAGGATCCGGGGAGCTGTTTTTT; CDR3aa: CASSQEVVAGGSGELFF
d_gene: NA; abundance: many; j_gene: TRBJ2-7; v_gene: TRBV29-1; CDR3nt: TGCAGCGTTAACAGTCCCGAGAGCTACGAGCAGTACTTC; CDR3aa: CSVNSPESYEQYF
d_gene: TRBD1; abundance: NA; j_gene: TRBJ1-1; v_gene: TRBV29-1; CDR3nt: TGCAGCGTAGGTGACAGGGCGCCTGAAGCTTTCTTT; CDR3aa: CSVGDRAPEAFF
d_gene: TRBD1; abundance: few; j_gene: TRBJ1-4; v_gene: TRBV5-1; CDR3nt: TGCGCCAGCAGCTCCACCCGGGACAGGGCGGCTAATGAAAAACTGTTTTTT; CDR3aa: CASSSTRDRAANEKLFF
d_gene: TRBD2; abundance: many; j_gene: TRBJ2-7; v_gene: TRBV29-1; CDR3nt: TGCAGCGTTGAGGCCCCGACTAGCGGGAGGAATGGCCTCGAGCAGTACTTC; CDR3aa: CSVEAPTSGRNGLEQYF
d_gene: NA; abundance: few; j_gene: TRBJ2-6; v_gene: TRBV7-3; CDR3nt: TGTGCCAGCAGCCCCAACCTCAGGGTCTCTGGGGCCAACGTCCTGACTTTC; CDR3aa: CASSPNLRVSGANVLTF
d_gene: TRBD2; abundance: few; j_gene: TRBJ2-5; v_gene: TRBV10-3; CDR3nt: TGTGCCATCAGTGAGCGGCTAGCGGGACCCACCGGGGTGGGGGAGACCCAGTACTTC; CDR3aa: CAISERLAGPTGVGETQYF
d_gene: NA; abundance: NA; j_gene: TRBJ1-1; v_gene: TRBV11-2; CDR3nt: TGTGCCAGCGCAAAAGGGGGGCCCACTGAAGCTTCCTTT; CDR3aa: CASAKGGPTEASF
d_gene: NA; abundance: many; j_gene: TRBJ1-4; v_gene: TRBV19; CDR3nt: TGTGCCAGTAGTATGCCCGGCCAGGGCGGAAAACTGTTTTTT; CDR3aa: CASSMPGQGGKLFF
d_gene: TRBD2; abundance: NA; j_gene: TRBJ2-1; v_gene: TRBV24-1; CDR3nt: TGTGCCACCAGTGATAGGCGGGAGGGCCGCAATGAGCAGTTCTTC; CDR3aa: CATSDRREGRNEQFF
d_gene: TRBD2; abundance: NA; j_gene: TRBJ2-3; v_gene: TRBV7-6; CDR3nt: TGTGCCAGCAGCTCCCCTGCGGGAGTGACAGATACGCAGTATTTT; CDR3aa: CASSSPAGVTDTQYF
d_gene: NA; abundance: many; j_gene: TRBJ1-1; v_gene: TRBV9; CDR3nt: TGTGCCAGCAGCGTTGGTGGTTTCGGCACTGAAGCTTTCTTT; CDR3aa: CASSVGGFGTEAFF
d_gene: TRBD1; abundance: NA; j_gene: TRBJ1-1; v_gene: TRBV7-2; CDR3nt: TGTGCCAGCAGCTCGCCCCCGGGACAGGTATCCAGCACTGAAGCTTTCTTT; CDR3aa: CASSSPPGQVSSTEAFF
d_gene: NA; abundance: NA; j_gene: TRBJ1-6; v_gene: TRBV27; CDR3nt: TGTGCCAGCAGTTTAATGGTTGGTAATTCACCCCTCCACTTT; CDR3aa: CASSLMVGNSPLHF
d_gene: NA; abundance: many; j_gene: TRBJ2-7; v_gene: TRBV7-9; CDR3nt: TGTGCCAGCAGCTCGGCGGGGACAGCGAGCTACGAGCAGTACTTC; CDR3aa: CASSSAGTASYEQYF
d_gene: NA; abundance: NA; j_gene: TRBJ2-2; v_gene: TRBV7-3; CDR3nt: NA; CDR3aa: CASSLYQGTPGSCFF
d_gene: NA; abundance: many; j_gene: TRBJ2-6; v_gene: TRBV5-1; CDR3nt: TGCGCCAGCAGCTTGCTAGGGGACGCCTCTGGGGCCAACGTCCTGACTTTC; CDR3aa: CASSLLGDASGANVLTF
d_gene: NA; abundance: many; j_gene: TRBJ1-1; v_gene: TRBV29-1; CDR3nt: TGCAGCTGGGGAAACACTGAAGCTTTCTTT; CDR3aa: CSWGNTEAFF
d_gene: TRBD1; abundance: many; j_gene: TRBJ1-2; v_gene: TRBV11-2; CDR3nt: TGTGCCAGCAGCTTAGGGGACAGGGGCGATGGCTACACCTTC; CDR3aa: CASSLGDRGDGYTF
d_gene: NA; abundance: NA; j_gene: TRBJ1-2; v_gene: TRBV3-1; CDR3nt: TGTGCCAGCAGCCAAGGACAGGCCTTATTGGAAGGCTACACCTTC; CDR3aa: CASSQGQALLEGYTF
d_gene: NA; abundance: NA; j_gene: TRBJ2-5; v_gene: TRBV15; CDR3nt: TGTGCCACCACCACAGACAGGGAGGGGGAGACCCAGTACTTC; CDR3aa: CATTTDREGETQYF
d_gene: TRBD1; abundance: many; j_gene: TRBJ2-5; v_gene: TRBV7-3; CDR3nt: TGTGCCAGCAGCAAAGGGACAGGGGAGTACCAAGAGACCCAGTACTTC; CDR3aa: CASSKGTGEYQETQYF
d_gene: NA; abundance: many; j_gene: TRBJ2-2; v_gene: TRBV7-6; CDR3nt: TGTGCCAGCAGCTTCGAGGGCAGGGCGAACACCGGGGAGCTGTTTTTT; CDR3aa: CASSFEGRANTGELFF
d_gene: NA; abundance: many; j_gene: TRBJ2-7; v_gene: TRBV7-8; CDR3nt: TGTGCCAGCAGCTTGGTAACAGTCTCCTACGAGCAGTACTTC; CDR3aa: CASSLVTVSYEQYF
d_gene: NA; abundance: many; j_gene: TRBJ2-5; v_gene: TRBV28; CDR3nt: TGTGCCAGCAGCCAATGGCGGGGCCAAGAGACCCAGTACTTC; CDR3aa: CASSQWRGQETQYF
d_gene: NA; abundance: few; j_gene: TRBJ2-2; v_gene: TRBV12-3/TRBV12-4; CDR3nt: TGTGCCAGCAGTTTAGATCTGGGGCCCGGGGAGCTGTTTTTT; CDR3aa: CASSLDLGPGELFF
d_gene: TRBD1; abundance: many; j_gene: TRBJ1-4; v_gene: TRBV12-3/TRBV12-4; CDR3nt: TGTGCCAGCAGTTTAGGGGACAGCACCAATGAAAAACTGTTTTTT; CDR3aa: CASSLGDSTNEKLFF
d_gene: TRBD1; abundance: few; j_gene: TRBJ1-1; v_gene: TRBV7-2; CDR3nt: TGCGCCAGCAGCCAGGGCCCGGGACAGGTCTTCCCAACTTCGGCTTTCTTT; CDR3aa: CASSQGPGQVFPTSAFF
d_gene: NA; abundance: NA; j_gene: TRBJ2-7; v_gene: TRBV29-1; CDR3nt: TGCAGCGTCGAGGGACGCCTGCCCTACGAGCAGTACTTC; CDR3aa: CSVEGRLPYEQYF
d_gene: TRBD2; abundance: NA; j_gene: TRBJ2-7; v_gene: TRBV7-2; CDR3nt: TGTGCCAGCAGCCCGTCCCGACTAGCGGGTTCAGCCGAGCAGTACTTC; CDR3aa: CASSPSRLAGSAEQYF
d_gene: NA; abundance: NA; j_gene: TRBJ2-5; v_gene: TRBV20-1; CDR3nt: TGCAGTGCTAGAGATATCAGGGCAGTCATCGGGACCCAGTACTTC; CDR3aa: CSARDIRAVIGTQYF
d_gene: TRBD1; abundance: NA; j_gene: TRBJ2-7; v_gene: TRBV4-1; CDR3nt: TGCGCCAGCAGCCAGGGGGACAGCCCCTACGAGCAGTACTTC; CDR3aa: CASSQGDSPYEQYF
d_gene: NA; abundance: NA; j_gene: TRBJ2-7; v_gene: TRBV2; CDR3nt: TGTGCCAGCAGTGAAGTGTTTTCGCCAGGCTACGAGCAGTACTTC; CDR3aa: CASSEVFSPGYEQYF
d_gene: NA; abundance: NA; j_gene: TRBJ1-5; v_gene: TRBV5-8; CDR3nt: TGTGCCAGCAGCTTGAAGGGCTGTGATAGCAATCATCCCCAGCATTTT; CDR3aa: CASSLKGCDSNHPQHF
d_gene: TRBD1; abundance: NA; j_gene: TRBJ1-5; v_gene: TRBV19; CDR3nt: TGTGCCAGTAGTATCGCAGGGGGTTTGGAGACCCAGCATTTT; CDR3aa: CASSIAGGLETQHF
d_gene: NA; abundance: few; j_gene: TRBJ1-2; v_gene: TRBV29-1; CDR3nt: TGCAGCGTTGTTGTCGGGGAGAGGGGCTACACCTTC; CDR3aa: CSVVVGERGYTF
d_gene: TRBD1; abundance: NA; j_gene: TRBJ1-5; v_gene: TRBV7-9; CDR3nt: TGTGCCAGCAGCCTCGCCGGGACAGGGGACGAGCATTTT; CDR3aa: CASSLAGTGDEHF
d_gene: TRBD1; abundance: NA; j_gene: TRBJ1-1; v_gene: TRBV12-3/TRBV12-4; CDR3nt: TGTGCCAGCAGTTTCCCCGGACAGGGGGTATGGGTGAACACTGAAGCTTTCTTT; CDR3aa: CASSFPGQGVWVNTEAFF
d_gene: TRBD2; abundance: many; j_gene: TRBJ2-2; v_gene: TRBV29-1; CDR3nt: TGCAGCGTCGGGGGGACTAGCGGGTTTAACACCGGGGAGCTGTTTTTT; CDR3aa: CSVGGTSGFNTGELFF
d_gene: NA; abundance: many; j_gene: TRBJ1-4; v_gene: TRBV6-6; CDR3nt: TGTGCCAGCAGTTACCAGGACCGGGAAAATGAAAAACTGTTTTTT; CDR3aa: CASSYQDRENEKLFF
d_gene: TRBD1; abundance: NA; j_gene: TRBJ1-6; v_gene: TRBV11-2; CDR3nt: TGCGCCAGCAGCCAAGGGGACAGGGCGGATTCACCCCTCCACTTT; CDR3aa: CASSQGDRADSPLHF
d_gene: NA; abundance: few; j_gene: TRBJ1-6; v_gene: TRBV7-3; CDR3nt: TGTGCCAGCAGCTTAAGCCCCAGGAGCTCACCCCTCCACTTT; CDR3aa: CASSLSPRSSPLHF
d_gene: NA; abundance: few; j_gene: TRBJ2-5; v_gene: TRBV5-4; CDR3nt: TGTGCCAGCAGTTGGACAGACCCCTCCAAAGAGACCCAGTACTTC; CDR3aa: CASSWTDPSKETQYF
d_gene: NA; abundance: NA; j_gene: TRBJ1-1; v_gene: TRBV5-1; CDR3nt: TGCGCCAGCAGCTTCGCGGGGGGGGCATTAGAAGCTTTCTTT; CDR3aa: CASSFAGGALEAFF
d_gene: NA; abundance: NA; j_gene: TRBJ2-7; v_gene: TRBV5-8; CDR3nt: TGTGCCAGCAGCTTGCGGGAACCCCGGGAGCTCTACGAGCAGTACTTC; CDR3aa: CASSLREPRELYEQYF
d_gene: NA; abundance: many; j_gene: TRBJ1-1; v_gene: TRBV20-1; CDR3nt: TGCAGTGCTAGAGCCACCGTGAGTAACGTTGAAGCTTTCTTT; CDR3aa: CSARATVSNVEAFF
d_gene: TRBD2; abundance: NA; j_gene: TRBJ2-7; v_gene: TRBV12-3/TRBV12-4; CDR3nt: TGTGCCAGCATTGGTCGAGCGGGAGCGACCTACGAGCAGTACTTC; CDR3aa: CASIGRAGATYEQYF
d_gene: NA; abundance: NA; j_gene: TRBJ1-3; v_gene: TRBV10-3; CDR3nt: TGTGCCAGCAGTGAAGCAGGTGGCAGAGTCATATATTTT; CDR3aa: CASSEAGGRVIYF
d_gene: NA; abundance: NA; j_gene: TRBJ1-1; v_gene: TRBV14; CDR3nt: TGTGCCAGCAGCGATACGGCGGGGTCGGCTTTCTTT; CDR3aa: CASSDTAGSAFF
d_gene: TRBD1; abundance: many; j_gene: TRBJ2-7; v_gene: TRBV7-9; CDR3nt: TGTGCCAGCAGCCCCCCTTTACCTGGGGACAGGGGAACCTACGAGCAGTACTTC; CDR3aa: CASSPPLPGDRGTYEQYF